This T cell receptor beta chain was sequenced during a study of CD8 T cells in ankylosing spondylitis. The germline V gene has CDR1 LNHNV and CDR2 YYDKDF (reference sequence). The CDR3 is made up of 13 amino acids. Trimming shortened V by 0 bases and J by 8 bases, and 7 bases separated the two germline ends. A remark on this clonotype: The antigen is undetermined.

The study's findings and limits: Blood from ankylosing spondylitis patients appeared to carry a characteristic roughly eight-variant TCR beta motif.

In TCRdb, the 5' RACE reads were re-called with MiXCR into one record per CDR3 protein. The data show about 300,000 distinct CDR3 sequences, about 20% seen once. This TCR came from a female donor with ankylosing spondylitis or in good health (not recorded which). Input material: blood, either unsorted or a sorted T cell fraction (not recorded which). The chain uses TRBV15 and TRBJ1-4; D uncertain. Here the CDR3 DNA reads TGTGCCACCAGCAGAGATAGGTTGGAAAAACTGTTTTTT. It specifies CATSRDRLEKLFF. The full variable domain, completed using reference TRBV15 and TRBJ1-4, is DAMVIQNPRYQVTQFGKPVTLSCSQTLNHNVMYWYQQKSSQAPKLLFHYYDKDFNNEADTPDNFQSRRPNTSFCFLDIRSPGLGDTAMYLCATSRDRLEKLFFGSGTQLSVL.